The T cell receptor beta chain described here comes from a study of blood T cell repertoires in COVID-19. In the study overall: Collection of acute and convalescent COVID-19 samples took place in the United States, Italy and Spain. PBMCs, B-cell-depleted T cells, or T cells were the source of the cDNA or gDNA that made up the material.

Trimming removed 11 bases from V and 5 bases from J; junction bases left unmatched: 6. This CDR3 region has 11 residues. Germline loops: CDR1 MNHEY, CDR2 SVGAGI. Original methodology: Cell counts per sample came from amplifying reference gene primers. Using immunoSEQ multiplex PCR, the repertoire was profiled, and TCRdb retains in-frame clones only, with some absent. The DNA gave D and trimming, while V, J and clone size come from that table. Of about 260,000 clones listed, roughly nine tenths were seen once; the top ten hold less than 4.5%. This clonotype originated in a man younger than 35 with active or convalescent COVID-19. This rearrangement joins TRBV6-5 to TRBJ2-7; 7 positions agree with TRBD1. Sequencing was performed on peripheral blood. CDR3 sequence reads: CAVEGANEQYF. The DNA of the CDR3 is TGTGCCGTCGAGGGGGCGAACGAGCAGTACTTC.